This passage covers 25 T cell receptor beta chains from one sample sequenced in a study of technical replicates of blood from a handful of donors. Using immunoSEQ multiplex PCR, the repertoire was profiled, and TCRdb retains in-frame clones only, with some absent. The sample holds some 64,000 clones, roughly 97% seen once. Sample: T cells isolated from PBMCs. These receptors were taken from a human donor in good health.

On this clone itself: The same CDR3 arises from other DNA sequences in this sample as well. This chain uses TRBV5-1 with TRBJ1-1; D possibly corresponds to TRBD1 (5 bases). Germline V gives CDR1 SGHRS, CDR2 YFSETQ. V gave up 0 bases and J gave up 0 bases, with 6 bases separating them. The CDR3 consists of 14 residues. Here the CDR3 reads CASSLATVNTEAFF. DNA for the CDR3: TGCGCCAGCAGCTTGGCGACAGTGAACACTGAAGCTTTCTTT.

The CDR3 spells CASSFWAGAGEKLFF. CDR3 coding DNA: TGTGCCAGCAGTTTTTGGGCAGGGGCAGGTGAAAAACTGTTTTTT. The rearrangement uses TRBV28 and TRBJ1-4; TRBD1 might be the D (6 bases). The ends were cut back, 3 bases at V and 7 bases at J, with 15 bases in the middle. Germline CDR1 MDHEN, CDR2 SYDVKM. This CDR3 is built from 15 residues.

The chain links TRBV2 to TRBJ1-5, with D tentatively TRBD1 (5 bases). Germline CDR1 and CDR2: SNHLY and FYNNEI. Trimming removed 8 bases from V and 4 bases from J, with 21 bases in between. The CDR3 consists of 16 residues. The CDR3 region is CASGTGGRNSNQPQHF. The DNA for the CDR3 is TGTGCCAGCGGAACAGGAGGGCGAAATAGTAATCAGCCCCAGCATTTT.

The chain is built from TRBV5-5 and TRBJ2-3; TRBD2 might be the D (6 bases). V lost 7 bases and J 1 base, leaving 13 bases between the germline ends. Germline lookup yields CDR1 SGHKS and CDR2 YYEKEE (reference sequence). This CDR3 is 14 amino acids long. CDR3 loop: CASSGLPGTDTQYF. In nucleotides, the CDR3 is TGTGCCAGCTCGGGACTTCCCGGCACAGATACGCAGTATTTT.

This rearrangement joins TRBV7-9 to TRBJ2-1; 11 bases map to TRBD2. With 5 bases clipped from V and 4 bases from J, the junction kept 7 bases outside the gene matches. The V gene's germline CDR1 is SEHNR and CDR2 FQNEAQ (reference sequence). The CDR3 covers 16 residues. CDR3: CASSTEGLADYNEQFF. The CDR3 nucleotides read TGTGCCAGCAGCACCGAGGGACTAGCGGATTACAATGAGCAGTTCTTC.

V is TRBV30 and J is TRBJ2-4, with TRBD1 matching over 12 bases. CDR1 and CDR2 (germline): GTSNPN, SVGIG (reference sequence). The ends lost 6 bases at V and 7 bases at J; junction bases unmatched: 7. The CDR3 has 14 residues. CDR3 amino acids: CACNPGQGANIQYF. CDR3 bases: TGTGCCTGTAACCCGGGACAGGGGGCGAACATTCAGTACTTC.

This clone has just one count. The genes are TRBV18 and TRBJ2-2; tentative D call: TRBD2 (6 bases). V was shortened by 0 bases and J by 3 bases, with 20 bases between the two germline ends. The germline CDR1 and CDR2 sequences are KGHSH and LQKENI. CDR3 length: 19 amino acids. CDR3 region: CASSPPRPMTRHYTGELFF. CDR3 nucleotide sequence: TGTGCCAGCTCACCACCGAGACCCATGACTAGACATTACACCGGGGAGCTGTTTTTT.

The chain joins TRBV2 to TRBJ1-2; D gene unclear. There are 15 residues in the CDR3. V lost 2 bases and J lost 4, with 14 bases in between. Germline CDR1 is SNHLY and CDR2 is FYNNEI. DNA for the CDR3: TGTGCCAGCAGTGAATTGAGCGGCCACAGCTATGGCTACACCTTC. It yields the protein CASSELSGHSYGYTF.

V usage is TRBV10-1 and J usage is TRBJ2-2, with 8 bases identical to TRBD1. The CDR3 runs 13 residues. Germline V lookup: CDR1 WNHNN, CDR2 SYGVQD (reference sequence). V trimming: 9 bases; J trimming: 4 bases; junction bases outside the gene matches: 4. The CDR3 sequence is CASRTGITGELFF. CDR3 DNA: TGCGCCAGTCGGACAGGGATCACCGGGGAGCTGTTTTTT.

V and J are TRBV6-1 and TRBJ2-3; 8 nucleotides agree with TRBD2. Germline assignment: CDR1 MNHNS and CDR2 SASEGT. V shed 3 bases, J shed 4 bases, and the junction held 6 bases outside the gene matches. The CDR3 sequence is 15 residues long. The CDR3, as DNA: TGTGCCAGCAGTGAGTGGACTAGCAAGCCAGATACGCAGTATTTT. Translated: CASSEWTSKPDTQYF.

The chain combines TRBV29-1 with TRBJ2-1; D unclear. CDR3 length: 12 amino acids. Germline CDR1 reads SQVTM; CDR2 reads ANQGSEA. The ends were cut back, 8 bases at V and 4 bases at J, with 12 bases in the middle. The CDR3 bases are TGCAGCCCCGAGGAGTTGTACAATGAGCAGTTCTTC. Its translation: CSPEELYNEQFF.

The chain has TRBV7-2 and TRBJ1-2; tentatively, D is TRBD1 (6 bases). This CDR3 contains 19 residues. Germline V gene data show CDR1 as SGHTA and CDR2 as FQGNSA. V shed 1 base and J shed 8 bases, with 29 bases lying between them. CDR3 residues: CASSLVMAHTSQGTLGYTF. The CDR3 region has the DNA TGTGCCAGCAGCTTAGTCATGGCCCACACATCACAGGGTACCTTGGGCTACACCTTC.

The chain joins TRBV4-2 to TRBJ2-7; TRBD1 might be the D (6 bases). The CDR3 covers 17 residues. Germline V gives CDR1 LGHNA, CDR2 YNFKEQ. V was cut by 0 bases and J by 2 bases, with 17 bases left in between. This CDR3 is CASSQEWTADSTYEQYF. The CDR3 DNA is TGTGCCAGCAGCCAAGAGTGGACAGCCGACTCGACCTACGAGCAGTACTTC.

The chain links TRBV5-1 to TRBJ2-1; the D gene is possibly TRBD2 (6 bases). The germline V and J ends were trimmed by 2 bases and 4 bases, with 10 bases remaining between them. The germline V gene encodes CDR1 SGHRS and CDR2 YFSETQ. This CDR3 has 14 residues. CDR3 region: CASSFRREYNEQFF. CDR3 nucleotide sequence: TGCGCCAGCAGCTTCCGACGGGAGTACAATGAGCAGTTCTTC.

The rearrangement uses TRBV27 and TRBJ1-2; 12 nucleotides line up with TRBD1. V shed 7 bases and J 7 bases; nucleotides not matched to a gene: 10. The CDR3 is made up of 15 amino acids. Germline lookup yields CDR1 MNHEY and CDR2 SMNVEV (reference sequence). CDR3 coding DNA: TGTGCCAGCAAGGGTGAGGGACAGGGGGCGCGTGGCTACACCTTC. Its protein is CASKGEGQGARGYTF.

The rearrangement joins TRBV29-1 to TRBJ2-1, with 7 bases that match TRBD1. V shed 4 bases, J shed 3 bases, and the junction held 3 bases outside the gene matches. Looked up from germline, CDR1 is SQVTM and CDR2 is ANQGSEA. The CDR3 covers 13 residues. Here the CDR3 reads CSVGAGGYNEQFF. CDR3 DNA sequence: TGCAGCGTTGGGGCAGGGGGCTACAATGAGCAGTTCTTC.

The chain recombines TRBV5-1 with TRBJ2-5; TRBD1 is a possible D gene (6 bases). Germline lookup yields CDR1 SGHRS and CDR2 YFSETQ. V lost 2 bases and J lost 3, with 8 bases in between. The CDR3 has 13 amino acids. CDR3 in DNA: TGCGCCAGCAGCTTTAACAGGGAAGAGACCCAGTACTTC. It translates to CASSFNREETQYF. Based on the CDR3 plus reference TRBV5-1 and TRBJ2-5, the full variable domain is KAGVTQTPRYLIKTRGQQVTLSCSPISGHRSVSWYQQTPGQGLQFLFEYFSETQRNKGNFPGRFSGRQFSNSRSEMNVSTLELGDSALYLCASSFNREETQYFGPGTRLLVL.

The CDR3 reads CASSAGNSPLHF. The CDR3 coding sequence is TGTGCCAGCAGCGCCGGGAACTCACCCCTCCACTTT. The rearrangement uses TRBV9 and TRBJ1-6; D is unclear. The V gene lost 3 bases and the J gene lost 10 bases, with 8 bases spanning the gap. Germline V gene sequence: CDR1 SGDLS, CDR2 YYNGEE. The CDR3 is 12 residues long.

The rearrangement uses TRBV28 and TRBJ2-7; possible D gene TRBD1, 6 bases. Germline lookup yields CDR1 MDHEN and CDR2 SYDVKM. This CDR3 has 15 residues. With 5 bases removed from V and 0 bases from J, the gap between germline ends came to 14 bases. CDR3 protein: CASSTTGLSSYEQYF. The CDR3 DNA sequence: TGTGCCAGCAGTACAACAGGGCTCTCCTCCTACGAGCAGTACTTC.

The chain couples TRBV19 to TRBJ1-3; TRBD1 agrees at 7 bases. The CDR3 length is 15 residues. Trimming took 6 bases from V and 2 from J; bases not matched to a gene: 7. CDR1 and CDR2 (germline): LNHDA, SQIVND (reference sequence). The CDR3 sequence: CASSPPDRAGNTIYF. DNA of the CDR3: TGTGCCAGTAGCCCGCCAGACAGGGCTGGAAACACCATATATTTT.

The V gene is TRBV19, the J gene TRBJ1-1; 7 bases align to TRBD1. The germline gives CDR1 LNHDA, CDR2 SQIVND (reference sequence). V shed 5 bases and J 1 base; nucleotides not matched to a gene: 4. There are 14 residues in the CDR3. CDR3 residues: CASSVGGRNTEAFF. For the CDR3, the DNA is TGTGCCAGTAGTGTAGGGGGCCGGAACACTGAAGCTTTCTTT.

This chain uses TRBV27 with TRBJ2-5; TRBD2 matches at 10 bases. Germline loops: CDR1 MNHEY, CDR2 SMNVEV (reference sequence). The CDR3 is made up of 17 amino acids. Trimming at V came to 5 bases and at J to 5 bases, leaving 14 bases not matched to a gene. The CDR3 coding sequence is TGTGCCAGCAGTCCTTCCGCCTGGGGACTAGCGCGGGAGACCCAGTACTTC. It specifies CASSPSAWGLARETQYF.

J is TRBJ2-5 and V is TRBV11-2; the D gene is possibly TRBD2 (5 bases). This CDR3 spans 15 amino acids. Germline-derived CDR1 and CDR2 are SGHAT and FQNNGV. Trimming shortened V by 5 bases and J by 9 bases, and 22 bases separated the two germline ends. The CDR3 reads CASSTRAAGSFAQYF. CDR3 DNA sequence: TGTGCCAGCAGCACTAGAGCGGCCGGATCCTTCGCCCAGTACTTC.

The chain has TRBV29-1 and TRBJ2-1; D is possibly TRBD2 (5 bases). The V gene's germline CDR1 is SQVTM and CDR2 ANQGSEA. The CDR3 sequence is 13 residues long. The ends were cut back, 6 bases at V and 4 bases at J, with 13 bases in the middle. The CDR3 DNA is TGCAGCGTAAGGCTAGCTTATTACAATGAGCAGTTCTTC. It codes for CSVRLAYYNEQFF.

The rearrangement links TRBV25-1 to TRBJ2-3; TRBD2 matches 8 bases. The V gene's germline CDR1 is MGHDK and CDR2 SYGVNS. Losses at the gene ends were 6 bases for V and 3 bases for J; bases not matched to a gene: 2. The CDR3 is 13 amino acids. CDR3 sequence: CASRGLATDTQYF. The CDR3 nucleotides read TGTGCCAGCAGAGGACTAGCTACAGATACGCAGTATTTT.